This is a list of T cell receptor beta chains from one sample in a study of blood T cell repertoires in COVID-19. Sequencing used immunoSEQ multiplex PCR; TCRdb keeps in-frame clones, though not all of them. This repertoire shows more than 110,000 clones, approximately 79% found once; its top ten account for just under 3%. Specimen: PBMCs or T cells enriched from blood (not recorded which). All receptors derive from a woman in her fifties or sixties who had recovered from COVID-19. The CDR3 runs from the conserved cysteine through the conserved F or W. A D gene is named only where the DNA matches it firmly. Size is omitted from some rows. Given values are once, few, many or a class for expanded clones.

CASSRRSGLTNYGYTF | TGTGCCAGCAGCAGGCGAAGCGGCCTCACTAACTATGGCTACACCTTC | TRBV21-1 | once | - | TRBJ1-2 | 16
CASSLKVGQNTEAFF | TGTGCCAGCAGCCTTAAAGTCGGACAGAACACTGAAGCTTTCTTT | TRBV7-3 | - | - | TRBJ1-1 | 15
CASTDFSSGANVLTF | TGTGCCAGCACCGACTTCAGCTCTGGGGCCAACGTCCTGACTTTC | TRBV7-6 | - | - | TRBJ2-6 | 15
CASSLRLAGGTGELFF | TGTGCCAGCAGCTTACGACTAGCGGGGGGAACCGGGGAGCTGTTTTTT | TRBV7-3 | few | TRBD2 | TRBJ2-2 | 16
CASSEGQGASEKLFF | TGTGCCAGCAGTGAGGGACAGGGGGCAAGTGAAAAACTGTTTTTT | TRBV2 | - | TRBD1 | TRBJ1-4 | 15
CATSDPNRGSYEQYF | TGTGCCACCAGTGACCCTAACAGGGGCTCCTACGAGCAGTACTTC | TRBV24-1 | - | TRBD1 | TRBJ2-7 | 15
CASSLYKGAYTF | TGTGCCAGCAGTTTATATAAGGGGGCCTACACCTTC | TRBV28 | - | TRBD1 | TRBJ1-2 | 12
CASAGQLNTEAFF | TGTGCCAGCGCGGGACAGTTGAACACTGAAGCTTTCTTT | TRBV6-5 | - | TRBD1 | TRBJ1-1 | 13
CASSYEVSGNTIYF | TGTGCCAGCAGTTATGAGGTTTCTGGAAACACCATATATTTT | TRBV6-5 | - | - | TRBJ1-3 | 14
CASSQDWAPPDGEKLFF | TGTGCCAGCAGCCAAGATTGGGCCCCTCCGGATGGTGAAAAACTGTTTTTT | TRBV4-2 | - | - | TRBJ1-4 | 17